Listed below are T cell receptor beta chains from one sample, sequenced in a study of blood T cell repertoires in COVID-19. Data came from immunoSEQ multiplex PCR; TCRdb stores just in-frame clones and leaves some out. The profile covers 360,000 or so clones, with 85% to 90% appearing a single time and around 7% taken by the ten largest. The sample comprised peripheral blood. These receptors came from a man aged 18-30 years with active or convalescent COVID-19. Each CDR3 is given with its conserved first and last residue. The order of the fields is D gene, J gene, V gene, CDR3 protein. The D gene is left open where the match is weak.

TRBD1,TRBJ2-7,TRBV6-5,CASTTGGYEQYF
TRBD1,TRBJ2-3,TRBV28,CASSPGQGISDTQYF
TRBD1,TRBJ2-7,TRBV6-2/TRBV6-3,CASSYSRTGGYYEQYF
TRBD1,TRBJ2-7,TRBV11-2,CASSPPGTDSYEQYF
TRBD1,TRBJ2-3,TRBV9,CASSVTGGYSDTQYF
TRBD2,TRBJ2-5,TRBV2,CANRLAGETQYF
TRBD1,TRBJ1-4,TRBV25-1,CASSEPDRVEKLFF
TRBD1,TRBJ2-7,TRBV7-9,CASTVAKDRDWYEQYF
NA,TRBJ1-4,TRBV19,CASSLGENEKLFF
TRBD1,TRBJ2-5,TRBV27,CASSQGTVQETQYF
TRBD1,TRBJ2-1,TRBV24-1,CATSDSYYRGLGNEQFF
TRBD1,TRBJ2-4,TRBV3-1/TRBV3-2,CASSQSDRGDIQYF
TRBD1,TRBJ1-4,TRBV7-9,CASSLTTGENEKLFF
NA,TRBJ1-4,TRBV28,CASSTPSTEKLFF
TRBD2,TRBJ2-7,TRBV6-2/TRBV6-3,CASSQTSGIGRAYEQYF
NA,TRBJ1-6,TRBV7-9,CASSFTNSPLHF
NA,TRBJ1-4,TRBV7-2,CASSYRTGYNEKLFF
NA,TRBJ2-5,TRBV9,CASSVYTGGETQYF
NA,TRBJ1-5,TRBV6-1,CASSEERGTQPQHF
TRBD1,TRBJ1-5,TRBV7-2,CASSLGQGVQPQHF
TRBD1,TRBJ1-5,TRBV18,CASSDRGEGNQPQHF
TRBD1,TRBJ1-1,TRBV29-1,CSVRTGGITEAFF
NA,TRBJ2-1,TRBV29-1,CSVWKGEYNEQFF
NA,TRBJ2-1,TRBV7-7,CASSLTGSSHEQFF
NA,TRBJ1-5,TRBV6-5,CASNPHRQAHQPQHF
TRBD1,TRBJ1-2,TRBV27,CASSGTGGLNYGYTF
TRBD1,TRBJ2-5,TRBV6-6,CASSFTGDVETQYF